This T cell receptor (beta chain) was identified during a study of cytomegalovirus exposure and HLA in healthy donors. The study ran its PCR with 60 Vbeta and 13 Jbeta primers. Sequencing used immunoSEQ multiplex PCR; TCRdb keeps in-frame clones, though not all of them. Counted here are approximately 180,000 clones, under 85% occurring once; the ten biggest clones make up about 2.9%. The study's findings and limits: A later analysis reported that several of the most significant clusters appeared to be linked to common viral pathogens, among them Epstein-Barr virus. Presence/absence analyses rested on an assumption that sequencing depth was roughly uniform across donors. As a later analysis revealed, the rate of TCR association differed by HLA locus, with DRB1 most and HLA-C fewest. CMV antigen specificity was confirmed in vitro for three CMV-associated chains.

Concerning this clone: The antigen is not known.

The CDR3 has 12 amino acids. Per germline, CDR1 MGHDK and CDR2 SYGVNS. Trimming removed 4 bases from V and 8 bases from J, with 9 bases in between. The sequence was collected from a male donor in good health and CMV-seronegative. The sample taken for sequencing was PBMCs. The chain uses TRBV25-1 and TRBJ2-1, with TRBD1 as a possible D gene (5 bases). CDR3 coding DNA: TGTGCCAGCAGTGCTCAGGGTTATGAGCAGTTCTTC. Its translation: CASSAQGYEQFF.